These 4 T cell receptor beta chains originate from one sample sequenced in a study of shared clonotypes between healthy human individuals. Produced via immunoSEQ multiplex PCR; TCRdb's table is partial and in-frame only. The repertoire holds around 700,000 clones, 90% to 95% seen once, with 24% in the top ten. The naive CD8 subset, CD45RO-negative cells positively selected for CCR7, excluded terminally differentiated effector memory CD45RA+ cells. The sequencing sample was made of naive CD8+ T cells sorted from blood. These receptors all come from a man aged 25-45 years in good health.

V usage is TRBV27 and J usage is TRBJ2-1, with TRBD2 matching over 12 bases. The J segment lost 0 bases and the V segment lost 7 bases, leaving 10 bases of the junction unmatched. The CDR3 extends over 18 amino acids. Germline V CDR1 and CDR2: MNHEY, SMNVEV (reference sequence). This chain's CDR3 is CASTQTSGRPSSYNEQFF. CDR3 coding DNA: TGTGCCAGCACGCAAACTAGCGGGAGGCCAAGCTCCTACAATGAGCAGTTCTTC.

This CDR3 is CASSPRTSTGTGELFF. As DNA, the CDR3 is TGTGCCAGCAGCCCGCGGACTAGTACGGGGACCGGGGAGCTGTTTTTT. The chain uses TRBV7-9 and TRBJ2-2, with 7 bases that match TRBD2. The CDR3 consists of 16 residues. V gave up 5 bases and J gave up 5 bases; unmatched junction bases: 11. The V gene's germline CDR1 is SEHNR and CDR2 FQNEAQ (reference sequence).

This clone was detected a few times. V and J are TRBV7-7 and TRBJ2-7; 7 bases are shared with TRBD1. The CDR3 loop spans 14 amino acids. Per the germline V gene, CDR1 is SSHAT and CDR2 is FNYEAQ (reference sequence). V lost 5 bases and J lost 3; bases outside the gene matches: 7. CDR3: CASSDSTGSYEQYF. Written as DNA, the CDR3 is TGTGCCAGCAGCGATTCGACAGGGAGCTACGAGCAGTACTTC.

The genes are TRBV27 and TRBJ2-3, with D perhaps TRBD2 (5 bases). Germline CDR1 reads MNHEY; CDR2 reads SMNVEV (reference sequence). V was cut by 8 bases and J by 5 bases, with 8 bases left in between. This CDR3 is 11 amino acids long. Written as DNA, the CDR3 is TGTGCCAGCCGGACTGGAGATACGCAGTATTTT. Translated: CASRTGDTQYF.